This TCR beta chain was recovered during a study of shared clonotypes between healthy human individuals. Looking at the study overall: Serving as donors were two women and three men, whose ages spanned 18 to 49.

The study's findings and limits: Sampling included only blood; tissue repertoires likely differ. Clonotype sharing across donors was expected to vary with sequencing depth.

The CDR3 extends over 15 amino acids. The ends lost 3 bases at V and 2 bases at J; junction bases unmatched: 2. Looked up from germline, CDR1 is SNHLY and CDR2 is FYNNEI. Using immunoSEQ multiplex PCR, the repertoire was profiled, and TCRdb retains in-frame clones only, with some absent. This table has millions of clones, 85% to 95% appearing once. About this clone itself: What it recognizes is unknown.

The sample taken for sequencing was naive CD4+ T cells sorted from blood. The subset is: CD45RA+ positively selected. The clonotype comes from a man between 18 and 29 years old in good health. V is TRBV2 and J is TRBJ1-3, with 9 bases that match TRBD1. CDR3 in amino acids: CASSERQGAGNTIYF. The CDR3, as DNA: TGTGCCAGCAGTGAGAGACAGGGGGCTGGAAACACCATATATTTT.